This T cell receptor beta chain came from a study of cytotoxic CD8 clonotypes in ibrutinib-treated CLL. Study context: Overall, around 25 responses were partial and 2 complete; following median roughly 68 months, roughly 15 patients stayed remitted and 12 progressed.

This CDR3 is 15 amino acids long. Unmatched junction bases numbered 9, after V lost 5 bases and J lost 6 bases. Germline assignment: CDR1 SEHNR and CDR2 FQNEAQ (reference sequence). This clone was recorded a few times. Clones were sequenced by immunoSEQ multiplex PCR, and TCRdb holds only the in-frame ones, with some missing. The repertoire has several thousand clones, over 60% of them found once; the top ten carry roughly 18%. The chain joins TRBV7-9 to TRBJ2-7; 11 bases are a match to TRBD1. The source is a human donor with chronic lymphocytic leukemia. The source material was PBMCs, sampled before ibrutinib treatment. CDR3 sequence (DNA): TGTGCCAGCAGCCCACAGTGGACAGGGGGCAGCGAGCAGTACTTC. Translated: CASSPQWTGGSEQYF.